This T cell receptor (beta chain) was recorded in a study of shared clonotypes between healthy human individuals. Naivety among CD8 cells was defined by CD45RO negativity and positive CCR7 selection, thereby excluding terminally differentiated effector memory CD45RA+ cells. Only Caucasian adults living in Nashville, Tennessee made up the donor group. Germline values: CDR1 MNHEY, CDR2 SVGAGI. V lost 4 bases and J lost 9; bases outside the gene matches: 8. The CDR3 spans 15 residues. An assay was performed, and its level was deep. Genomic DNA of every subset was divided equally among multiple immunoSEQ plates. Clones were sequenced by immunoSEQ multiplex PCR, and TCRdb holds only the in-frame ones, with some missing. This sample has about 2.2 million clones; 93% occur once, and the top ten carry approximately 1.6%. Remarks on this clone: Its antigen is unknown.

Findings and limits, study-wide: Approximately 5.1% was the fraction of naive CD4 clonotypes found shared across a few donors.

V usage is TRBV6-5 and J usage is TRBJ2-1; TRBD2 agrees at 11 bases. The sequence was collected from a young man in good health. Some clones in this sample may be carry-over from other donors' samples. The sequenced sample consisted of naive CD8+ T cells from PBMCs. The CDR3 DNA is TGTGCCAGCAGTTTCGTACTAGCGGGAGAAGGTGAGCAGTTCTTC. It codes for CASSFVLAGEGEQFF.